The T cell receptor (beta chain) under discussion was sequenced for a study of neoadjuvant nivolumab and ipilimumab in lung cancer. Broader study findings: TCR richness and clonality were higher in tumors than adjacent uninvolved lung. Pathologic regression was not significantly tied to TCR clonality. From pretherapy to surgery, tumor richness and clonality rose with dual therapy.

With regard to this clone: The antigen remains undetermined.

V was shortened by 0 bases and J by 8 bases, with 17 bases between the two germline ends. This CDR3 has 16 amino acids. Germline V CDR1 and CDR2: SGHDT, YYEEEE. Clones were sequenced by immunoSEQ multiplex PCR, and TCRdb holds only the in-frame ones, with some missing. The sample carries tens of thousands of clones, roughly 90% recorded once. The clonotype originates from an adult with non-small cell lung cancer. Some clones in this sample may be carry-over from other donors' samples. The source was blood, collected before neoadjuvant nivolumab, alone or with ipilimumab. V and J are TRBV5-6 and TRBJ1-4; no clear D. Here the CDR3 reads CASSLASGGSGEKLFF. The CDR3 region has the DNA TGTGCCAGCAGCTTGGCGTCGGGAGGGTCGGGCGAAAAACTGTTTTTT.